The clone carrying this TCR beta chain was counted a single time. Its specificity is unknown. Methotrexate plus calcineurin inhibitor accompanied controls' myeloablative marrow transplants; sampling was 1 year later. Germline CDR1 reads MNHNY; CDR2 reads SVGAGI (reference sequence). The CDR3 sequence is 16 residues long. The data derive from a study of T cells after posttransplantation cyclophosphamide. Study results and limitations: Later blood repertoires were often dominated by clones from the donor CD8+ memory compartment. TRB clonality was highly associated with recipient CMV seropositivity and reactivation. TRB overlap between skin or GI tissue T cells and blood was limited.

Produced via immunoSEQ multiplex PCR; TCRdb's table is partial and in-frame only. The sample includes roughly 11,000 clones, around 81% of them seen just once. The chain combines TRBV6-6 with TRBJ2-5, with 10 bases identical to TRBD1. The J call could be wrong; TRBJ2-7 is a better fit for the DNA end. This receptor was identified in a male patient aged 25-45 years who received an allogeneic stem cell transplant from an unrelated donor, was CMV-positive, and had acute GVHD only. The T cells may come from the graft donor. This specimen was PBMCs, taken 367 days after allogeneic stem cell transplant with calcineurin inhibitor and methotrexate. The CDR3 nucleotides are TGTGCCAGCACCAACCCGGGACAGGGGATCTCCTACGAGCAGTACTTC. Translation gives CASTNPGQGISYEQYF.